This entry describes one T cell receptor beta chain. Its antigen remains unidentified. This specimen belongs to a study of graft-versus-host responses after intestinal transplantation. In the study overall: Every recipient had anti-thymocyte globulin induction and 2 to 3 years of tacrolimus plus steroids.

Trimming removed 5 bases at V and 5 bases at J, with 10 bases between. The germline V gene has CDR1 SGHVS and CDR2 FNYEAQ. The CDR3 is made up of 12 amino acids. Overall study results and limits: GvH clone levels peaked in circulation, and this peak was associated with early post-transplant HvG declines. Graft-donor T cell macrochimerism coincided with high graft-versus-host to host-versus-graft clonal ratios in allografts.

TCRdb's copy holds only in-frame clones and misses some; the assay was immunoSEQ multiplex PCR. The sample includes some 64,000 clones, over 90% of them seen just once. The chain combines TRBV7-6 with TRBJ2-7; D may be TRBD1 (5 bases). The sample was unstimulated CD8+ T cells sorted from spleen or lymph node cells, taken before transplant. The TCR originated in a human donor who was the organ donor for an intestinal transplant. The CDR3 spells CASSQQDDEQYF. The CDR3 DNA reads TGTGCCAGCAGCCAACAGGATGACGAGCAGTACTTC.